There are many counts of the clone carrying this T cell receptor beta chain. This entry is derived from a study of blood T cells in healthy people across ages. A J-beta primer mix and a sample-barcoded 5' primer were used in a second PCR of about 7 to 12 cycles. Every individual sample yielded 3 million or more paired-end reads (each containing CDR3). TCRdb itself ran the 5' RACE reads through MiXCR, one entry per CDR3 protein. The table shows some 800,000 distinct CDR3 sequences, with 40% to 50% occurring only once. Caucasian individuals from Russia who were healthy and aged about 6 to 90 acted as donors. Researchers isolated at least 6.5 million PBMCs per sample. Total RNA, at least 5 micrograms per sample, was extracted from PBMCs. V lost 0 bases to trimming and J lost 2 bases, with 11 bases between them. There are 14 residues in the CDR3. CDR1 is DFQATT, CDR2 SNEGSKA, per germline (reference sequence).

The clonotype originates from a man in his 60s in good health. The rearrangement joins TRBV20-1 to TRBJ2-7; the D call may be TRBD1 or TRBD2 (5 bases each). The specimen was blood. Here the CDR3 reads CSARDRDVAYEQYF. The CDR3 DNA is TGCAGTGCTAGAGACAGGGACGTGGCCTACGAGCAGTACTTC.